Listed below are T cell receptor beta chains from one sample, sequenced in a study of T cells after yellow fever vaccination. TCRdb re-derived calls from the 5' RACE reads in MiXCR, one entry per CDR3 protein. The sample has a few hundred thousand distinct CDR3 sequences, around 8.1% seen once; the top ten hold under 20%. The material was PBMCs, obtained about 41 days after the first yellow fever vaccination. Receptor source: a man younger than 30 who received the YFV17D yellow fever vaccine. The CDR3 runs from the conserved cysteine through the conserved F or W.

CDR3 protein: CATTPGPYNEQFF
V gene: TRBV24-1
J gene: TRBJ2-1

CDR3 protein: CASRTGMNSPLHF
V gene: TRBV28
J gene: TRBJ1-6

CDR3 protein: CSARSGSLETQYF
V gene: TRBV20-1
J gene: TRBJ2-5

CDR3 protein: CSASGRVSNQPQHF
V gene: TRBV20-1
J gene: TRBJ1-5

CDR3 protein: CASSQGAQGGNQPQHF
V gene: TRBV4-2
J gene: TRBJ1-5

CDR3 protein: CASSLDETQYF
V gene: TRBV12-3/TRBV12-4
J gene: TRBJ2-5

CDR3 protein: CASSPFPILQDPGELFF
V gene: TRBV7-2
J gene: TRBJ2-2

CDR3 protein: CASRNPQRGNTGELFF
V gene: TRBV6-1
J gene: TRBJ2-2

CDR3 protein: CASSRSQGAWETQYF
V gene: TRBV12-3/TRBV12-4
J gene: TRBJ2-5

CDR3 protein: CASSSRGARMEQYF
V gene: TRBV11-2
J gene: TRBJ2-7

CDR3 protein: CASSLGEGAYEQYF
V gene: TRBV7-7
J gene: TRBJ2-7

CDR3 protein: CASWLKYNEQFF
V gene: TRBV18
J gene: TRBJ2-1

CDR3 protein: CASSTTRTAVYFPGYTF
V gene: TRBV7-9
J gene: TRBJ1-2

CDR3 protein: CSVEFLYEQYF
V gene: TRBV29-1
J gene: TRBJ2-7

CDR3 protein: CASSQNLAGGTDTQYF
V gene: TRBV7-2
J gene: TRBJ2-3

CDR3 protein: CASSYRPFVGGEQYF
V gene: TRBV6-2/TRBV6-3
J gene: TRBJ2-7

CDR3 protein: CASSLGTGVTEAFF
V gene: TRBV7-3
J gene: TRBJ1-1

CDR3 protein: CASSEDRGKNTGELFF
V gene: TRBV6-2/TRBV6-3
J gene: TRBJ2-2

CDR3 protein: CSAENTGTPGEKLFF
V gene: TRBV20-1
J gene: TRBJ1-4

CDR3 protein: CSAKLTGGGTEAFF
V gene: TRBV20-1
J gene: TRBJ1-1

CDR3 protein: CASSFQDSYEQYF
V gene: TRBV4-1
J gene: TRBJ2-7

CDR3 protein: CASIDQVYSPLHF
V gene: TRBV5-1
J gene: TRBJ1-6

CDR3 protein: CASSLVGPSNQPQHF
V gene: TRBV12-3/TRBV12-4
J gene: TRBJ1-5

CDR3 protein: CAISDLGTGAPTNTDTQYF
V gene: TRBV10-3
J gene: TRBJ2-3

CDR3 protein: CSGQGGTGELFF
V gene: TRBV20-1
J gene: TRBJ2-2

CDR3 protein: CSAPIQGGETQYF
V gene: TRBV20-1
J gene: TRBJ2-5

CDR3 protein: CASSQLSGRGPLHF
V gene: TRBV4-2
J gene: TRBJ1-6

CDR3 protein: CASRSGVANTGELFF
V gene: TRBV5-1
J gene: TRBJ2-2

CDR3 protein: CASSYQVQRGTEQYF
V gene: TRBV3-1
J gene: TRBJ2-7

CDR3 protein: CASRNTPILKGSEAFF
V gene: TRBV12-3/TRBV12-4
J gene: TRBJ1-1

CDR3 protein: CSVGRLLVNEQFF
V gene: TRBV29-1
J gene: TRBJ2-1

CDR3 protein: CASSLARDDYNSPLHF
V gene: TRBV5-1
J gene: TRBJ1-6

CDR3 protein: CASSKGLGTYEQYF
V gene: TRBV5-1
J gene: TRBJ2-7

CDR3 protein: CASTLTEVDCGYTF
V gene: TRBV7-9
J gene: TRBJ1-2

CDR3 protein: CSAGGTANRPSNEQFF
V gene: TRBV20-1
J gene: TRBJ2-1

CDR3 protein: CASSLASGTNTEAFF
V gene: TRBV12-3/TRBV12-4
J gene: TRBJ1-1

CDR3 protein: CASSKKGVPYEQYF
V gene: TRBV21-1
J gene: TRBJ2-7

CDR3 protein: CASSLQGSYNEQFF
V gene: TRBV5-1
J gene: TRBJ2-1

CDR3 protein: CASSYVRMREQYF
V gene: TRBV6-2/TRBV6-3
J gene: TRBJ2-7

CDR3 protein: CASTETGRNTEAFF
V gene: TRBV6-1
J gene: TRBJ1-1

CDR3 protein: CASSFGIYNEQFF
V gene: TRBV7-8
J gene: TRBJ2-1

CDR3 protein: CASSSGPDTYLAAEAFF
V gene: TRBV5-1
J gene: TRBJ1-1

CDR3 protein: CSAVSPGQISYEQYF
V gene: TRBV20-1
J gene: TRBJ2-7

CDR3 protein: CASTSHPNEQFF
V gene: TRBV7-2
J gene: TRBJ2-1

CDR3 protein: CASSQAMTSANSPLHF
V gene: TRBV4-1
J gene: TRBJ1-6

CDR3 protein: CASSVGGADNEKLFF
V gene: TRBV5-1
J gene: TRBJ1-4

CDR3 protein: CASSRLHRVGVSLFF
V gene: TRBV27
J gene: TRBJ2-1

CDR3 protein: CASSQGGSSQAFF
V gene: TRBV6-5
J gene: TRBJ1-1

CDR3 protein: CASSQVAGKNYGYTF
V gene: TRBV4-3
J gene: TRBJ1-2

CDR3 protein: CSARGTSGDRYEQYF
V gene: TRBV20-1
J gene: TRBJ2-7

CDR3 protein: CAAPGGGGGTDTQYF
V gene: TRBV7-2
J gene: TRBJ2-3

CDR3 protein: CASSYSTRTGGTDTQYF
V gene: TRBV6-2/TRBV6-3
J gene: TRBJ2-3

CDR3 protein: CASSRAWVQTGELFF
V gene: TRBV7-6
J gene: TRBJ2-2